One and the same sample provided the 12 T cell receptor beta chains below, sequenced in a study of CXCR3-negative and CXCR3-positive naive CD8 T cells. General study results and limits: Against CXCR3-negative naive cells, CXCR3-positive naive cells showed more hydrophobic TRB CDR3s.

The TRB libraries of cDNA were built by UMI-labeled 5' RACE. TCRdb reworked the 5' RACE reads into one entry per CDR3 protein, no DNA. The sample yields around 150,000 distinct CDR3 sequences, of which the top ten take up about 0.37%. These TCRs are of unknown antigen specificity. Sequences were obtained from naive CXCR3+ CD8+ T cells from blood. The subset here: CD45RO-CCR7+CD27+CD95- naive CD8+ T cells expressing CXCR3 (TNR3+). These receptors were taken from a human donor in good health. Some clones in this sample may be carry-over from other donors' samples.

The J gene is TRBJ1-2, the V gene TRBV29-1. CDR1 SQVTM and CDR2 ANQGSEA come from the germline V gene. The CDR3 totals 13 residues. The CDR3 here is CSVDLPDDYGYTF.

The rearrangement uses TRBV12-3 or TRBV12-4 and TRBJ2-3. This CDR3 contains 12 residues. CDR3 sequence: CARSHLPDTQYF.

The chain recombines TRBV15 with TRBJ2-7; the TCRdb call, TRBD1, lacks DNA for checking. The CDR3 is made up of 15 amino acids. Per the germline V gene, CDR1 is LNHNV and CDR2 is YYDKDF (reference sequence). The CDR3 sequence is CATSSPDLGLYEQYF.

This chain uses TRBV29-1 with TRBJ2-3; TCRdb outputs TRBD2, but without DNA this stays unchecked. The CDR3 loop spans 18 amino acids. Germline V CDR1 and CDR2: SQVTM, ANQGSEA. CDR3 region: CSVEDVLLNGGGTDTQYF.

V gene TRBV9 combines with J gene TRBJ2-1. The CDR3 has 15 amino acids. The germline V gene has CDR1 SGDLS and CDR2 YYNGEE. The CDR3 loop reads CASSVGFGGYNEQFF.

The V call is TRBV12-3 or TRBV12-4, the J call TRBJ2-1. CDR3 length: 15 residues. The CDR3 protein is CASSGLGGSYNEQFF.

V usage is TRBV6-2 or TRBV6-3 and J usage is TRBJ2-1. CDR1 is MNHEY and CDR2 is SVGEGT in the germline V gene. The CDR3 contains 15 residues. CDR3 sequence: CASIQTGTLYNEQFF.

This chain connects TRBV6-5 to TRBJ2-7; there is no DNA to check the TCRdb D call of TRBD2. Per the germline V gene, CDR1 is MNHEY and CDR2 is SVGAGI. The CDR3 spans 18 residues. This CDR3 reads CASSPTLLAGEIFYEQYF.

CDR3 region: CASSSDRGHYEQFF. This sequence joins TRBV27 and TRBJ2-1; TCRdb picks TRBD1, but there is no DNA to check that call. The CDR3 totals 14 residues. Germline lookup yields CDR1 MNHEY and CDR2 SMNVEV (reference sequence).

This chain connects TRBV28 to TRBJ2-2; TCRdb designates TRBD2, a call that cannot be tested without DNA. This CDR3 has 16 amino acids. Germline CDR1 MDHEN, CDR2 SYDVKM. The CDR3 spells CASSPREAANTGELFF.

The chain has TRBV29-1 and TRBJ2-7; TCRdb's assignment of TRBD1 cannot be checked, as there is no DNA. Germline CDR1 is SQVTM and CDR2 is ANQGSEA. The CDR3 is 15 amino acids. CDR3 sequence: CSVESPGTAEYEQYF.

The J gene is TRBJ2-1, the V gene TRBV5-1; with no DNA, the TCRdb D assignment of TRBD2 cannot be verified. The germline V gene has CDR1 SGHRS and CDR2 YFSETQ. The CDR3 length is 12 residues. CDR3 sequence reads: CASSFGGDEQFF.